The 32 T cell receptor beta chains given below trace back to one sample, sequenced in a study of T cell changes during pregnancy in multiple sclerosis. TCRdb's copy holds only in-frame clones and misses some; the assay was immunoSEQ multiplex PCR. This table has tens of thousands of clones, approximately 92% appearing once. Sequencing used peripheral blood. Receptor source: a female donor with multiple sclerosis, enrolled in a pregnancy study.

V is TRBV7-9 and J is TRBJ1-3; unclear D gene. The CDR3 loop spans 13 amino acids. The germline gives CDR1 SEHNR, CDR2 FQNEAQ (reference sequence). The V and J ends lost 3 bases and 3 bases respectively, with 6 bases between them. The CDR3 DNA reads TGTGCCAGCAGCTTCGTGGGTGGAAACACCATATATTTT. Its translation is CASSFVGGNTIYF.

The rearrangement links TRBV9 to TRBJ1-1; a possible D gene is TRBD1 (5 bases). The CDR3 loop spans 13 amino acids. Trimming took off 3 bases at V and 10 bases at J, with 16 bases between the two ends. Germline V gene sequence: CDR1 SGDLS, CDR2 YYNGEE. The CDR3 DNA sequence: TGTGCCAGCAGCGGCCATCCGGGGCAGCCAGCTTTCTTT. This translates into CASSGHPGQPAFF.

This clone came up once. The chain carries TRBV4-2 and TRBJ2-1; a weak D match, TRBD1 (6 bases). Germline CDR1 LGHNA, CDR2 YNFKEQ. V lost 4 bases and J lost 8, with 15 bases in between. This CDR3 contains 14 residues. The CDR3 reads CASSPLQGRDEQFF. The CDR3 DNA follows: TGTGCCAGCAGCCCGTTACAGGGTAGAGATGAGCAGTTCTTC.

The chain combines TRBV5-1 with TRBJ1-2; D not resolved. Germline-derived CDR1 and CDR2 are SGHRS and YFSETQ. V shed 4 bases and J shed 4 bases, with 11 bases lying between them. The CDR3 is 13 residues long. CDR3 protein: CASSIGQPYGYTF. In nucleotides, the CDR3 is TGCGCCAGCAGCATTGGGCAACCCTATGGCTACACCTTC.

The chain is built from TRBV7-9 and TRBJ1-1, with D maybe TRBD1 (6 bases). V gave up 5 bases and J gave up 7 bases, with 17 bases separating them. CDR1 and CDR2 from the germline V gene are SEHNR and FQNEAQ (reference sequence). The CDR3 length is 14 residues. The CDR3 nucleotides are TGTGCCAGCAGCCCGCGGACAGAGCGGAGTGAAGCTTTCTTT. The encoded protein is CASSPRTERSEAFF. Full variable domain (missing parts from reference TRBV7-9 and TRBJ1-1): DTGVSQNPRHKITKRGQNVTFRCDPISEHNRLYWYRQTLGQGPEFLTYFQNEAQLEKSRLLSDRFSAERPKGSFSTLEIQRTEQGDSAMYLCASSPRTERSEAFFGQGTRLTVV.

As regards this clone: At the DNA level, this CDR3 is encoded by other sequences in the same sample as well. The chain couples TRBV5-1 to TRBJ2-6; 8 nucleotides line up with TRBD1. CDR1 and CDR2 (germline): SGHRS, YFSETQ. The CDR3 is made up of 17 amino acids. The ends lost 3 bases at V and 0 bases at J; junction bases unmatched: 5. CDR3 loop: CASSSRDRRSGANVLTF. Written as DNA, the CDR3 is TGCGCCAGCAGCTCCCGGGACAGGCGCTCTGGGGCCAACGTCCTGACTTTC.

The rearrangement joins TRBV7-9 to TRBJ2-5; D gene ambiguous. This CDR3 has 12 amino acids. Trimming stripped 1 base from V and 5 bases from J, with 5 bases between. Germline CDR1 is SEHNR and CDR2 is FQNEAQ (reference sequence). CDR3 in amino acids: CASSLGRETQYF. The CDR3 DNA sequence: TGTGCCAGCAGCTTAGGGCGGGAGACCCAGTACTTC.

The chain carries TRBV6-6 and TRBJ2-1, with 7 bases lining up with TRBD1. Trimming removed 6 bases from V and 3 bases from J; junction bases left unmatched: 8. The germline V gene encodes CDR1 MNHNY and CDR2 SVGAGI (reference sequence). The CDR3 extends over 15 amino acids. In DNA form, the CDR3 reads TGTGCCAGCAGAATTACAGGGGTTGGCTACAATGAGCAGTTCTTC. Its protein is CASRITGVGYNEQFF.

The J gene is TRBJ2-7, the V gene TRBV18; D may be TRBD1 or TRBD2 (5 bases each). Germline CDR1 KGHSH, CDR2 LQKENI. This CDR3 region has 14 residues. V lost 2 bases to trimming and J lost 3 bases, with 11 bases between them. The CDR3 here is CASSPYRDGYEQYF. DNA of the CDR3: TGTGCCAGCTCACCATACCGGGACGGCTACGAGCAGTACTTC.

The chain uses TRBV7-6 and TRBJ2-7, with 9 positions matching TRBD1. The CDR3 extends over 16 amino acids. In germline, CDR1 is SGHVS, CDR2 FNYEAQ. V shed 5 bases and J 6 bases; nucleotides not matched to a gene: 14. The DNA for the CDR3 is TGTGCCAGCAGCCCCAGCCACGGGACAGGGATGCCCGAGCAGTACTTC. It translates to CASSPSHGTGMPEQYF.

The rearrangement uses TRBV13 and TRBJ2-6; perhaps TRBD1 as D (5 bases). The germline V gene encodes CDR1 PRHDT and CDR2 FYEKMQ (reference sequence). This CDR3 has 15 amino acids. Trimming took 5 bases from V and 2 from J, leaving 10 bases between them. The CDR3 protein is CASSLSGTGANVLTF. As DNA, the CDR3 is TGTGCCAGCAGCCTATCAGGGACTGGGGCCAACGTCCTGACTTTC. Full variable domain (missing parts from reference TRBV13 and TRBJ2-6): AAGVIQSPRHLIKEKRETATLKCYPIPRHDTVYWYQQGPGQDPQFLISFYEKMQSDKGSIPDRFSAQQFSDYHSELNMSSLELGDSALYFCASSLSGTGANVLTFGAGSRLTVL.

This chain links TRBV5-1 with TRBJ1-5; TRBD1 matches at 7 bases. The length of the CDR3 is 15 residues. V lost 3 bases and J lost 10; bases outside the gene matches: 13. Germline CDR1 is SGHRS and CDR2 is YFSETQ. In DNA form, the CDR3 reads TGCGCCAGCAGCTACGACGGGACAGCCGATTACCCCCAGCATTTT. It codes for CASSYDGTADYPQHF.

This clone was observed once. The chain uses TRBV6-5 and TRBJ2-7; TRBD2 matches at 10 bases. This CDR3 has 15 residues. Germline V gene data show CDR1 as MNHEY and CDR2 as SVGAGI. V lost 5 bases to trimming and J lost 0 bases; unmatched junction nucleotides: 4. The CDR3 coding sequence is TGTGCCAGCAGTCGTGGACTAGCGGCCTCCTACGAGCAGTACTTC. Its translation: CASSRGLAASYEQYF.

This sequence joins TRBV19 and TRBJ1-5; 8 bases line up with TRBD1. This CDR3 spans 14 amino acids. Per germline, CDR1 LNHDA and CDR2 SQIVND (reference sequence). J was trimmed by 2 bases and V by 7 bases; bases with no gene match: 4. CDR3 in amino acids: CASKQGEGNQPQHF. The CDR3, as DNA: TGTGCCAGTAAACAGGGGGAAGGCAATCAGCCCCAGCATTTT.

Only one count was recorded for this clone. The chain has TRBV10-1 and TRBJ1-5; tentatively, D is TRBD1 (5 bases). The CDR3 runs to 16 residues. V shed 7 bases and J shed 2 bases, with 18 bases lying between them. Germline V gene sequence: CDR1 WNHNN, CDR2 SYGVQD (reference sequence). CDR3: CASTPPRGKGNQPQHF. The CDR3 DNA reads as TGCGCCAGCACTCCTCCGAGGGGAAAAGGCAATCAGCCCCAGCATTTT.

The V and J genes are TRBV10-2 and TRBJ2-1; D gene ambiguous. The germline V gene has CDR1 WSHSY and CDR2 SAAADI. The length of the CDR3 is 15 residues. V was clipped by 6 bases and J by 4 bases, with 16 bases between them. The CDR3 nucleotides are TGCGCCAGCAGCGAATTGAGCCCCTTATACAATGAGCAGTTCTTC. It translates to CASSELSPLYNEQFF.

The CDR3 region is CASSLEGARYF. The CDR3 coding sequence is TGTGCCAGCAGCTTAGAAGGGGCCAGGTACTTC. The V and J genes are TRBV7-8 and TRBJ2-7, with D possibly being TRBD1 (5 bases). The CDR3 covers 11 residues. Germline loops: CDR1 SGHVS, CDR2 FQNEAQ. Trimming left V 1 base short and J 12 bases short, with 10 bases between.

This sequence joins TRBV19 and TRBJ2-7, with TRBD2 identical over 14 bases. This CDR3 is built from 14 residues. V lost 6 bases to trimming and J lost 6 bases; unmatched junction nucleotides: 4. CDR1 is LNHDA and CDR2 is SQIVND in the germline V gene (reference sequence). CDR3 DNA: TGTGCCAGTAGCAGACTAGCGGGAGGGAGCGAGCAGTACTTC. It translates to CASSRLAGGSEQYF.

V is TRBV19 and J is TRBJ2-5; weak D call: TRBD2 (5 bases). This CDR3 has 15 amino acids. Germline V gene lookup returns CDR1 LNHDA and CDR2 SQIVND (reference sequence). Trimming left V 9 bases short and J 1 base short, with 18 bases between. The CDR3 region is CASSEDSALQETQYF. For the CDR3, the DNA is TGTGCCAGCTCGGAGGATAGCGCCCTCCAAGAGACCCAGTACTTC. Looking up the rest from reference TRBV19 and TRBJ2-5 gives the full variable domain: DGGITQSPKYLFRKEGQNVTLSCEQNLNHDAMYWYRQDPGQGLRLIYYSQIVNDFQKGDIAEGYSVSREKKESFPLTVTSAQKNPTAFYLCASSEDSALQETQYFGPGTRLLVL.

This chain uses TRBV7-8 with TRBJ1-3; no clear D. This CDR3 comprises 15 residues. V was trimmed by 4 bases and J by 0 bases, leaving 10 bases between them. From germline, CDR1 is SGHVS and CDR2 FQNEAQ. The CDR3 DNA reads TGTGCCAGCAGCTCGGACGGCCGCTCTGGAAACACCATATATTTT. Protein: CASSSDGRSGNTIYF.

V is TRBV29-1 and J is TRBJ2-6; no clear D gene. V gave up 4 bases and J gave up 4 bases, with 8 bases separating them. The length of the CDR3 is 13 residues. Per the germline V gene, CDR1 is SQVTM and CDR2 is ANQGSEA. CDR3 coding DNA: TGCAGCGTTGCGCCCCTCGGGGCCAACGTCCTGACTTTC. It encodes CSVAPLGANVLTF.

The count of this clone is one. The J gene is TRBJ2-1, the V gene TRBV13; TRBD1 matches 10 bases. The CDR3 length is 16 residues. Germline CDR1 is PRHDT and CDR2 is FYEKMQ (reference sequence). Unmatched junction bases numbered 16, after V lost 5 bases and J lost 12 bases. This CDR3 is CASSPWGGTGETWQFF. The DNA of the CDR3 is TGTGCCAGCAGCCCCTGGGGAGGGACAGGGGAGACGTGGCAGTTCTTC.

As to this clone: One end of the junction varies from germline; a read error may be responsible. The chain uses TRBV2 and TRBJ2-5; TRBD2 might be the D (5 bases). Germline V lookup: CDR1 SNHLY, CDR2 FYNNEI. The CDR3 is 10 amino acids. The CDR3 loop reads CASSETRSNF. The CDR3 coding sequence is TGTGCCAGCAGTGAAACTAGGTCAAACTTC. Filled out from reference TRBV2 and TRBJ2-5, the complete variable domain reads EPEVTQTPSHQVTQMGQEVILRCVPISNHLYFYWYRQILGQKVEFLVSFYNNEISEKSEIFDDQFSVERPDGSNFTLKIRSTKLEDSAMYFCASSETRSNFGPGTRLLVL.

The CDR3 DNA follows: TGTGCCAGCAGGGCAACGACAGGGGAACATCAGCCCCAGCATTTT. Its protein is CASRATTGEHQPQHF. V gene TRBV6-1 combines with J gene TRBJ1-5; 8 bases are a match to TRBD1. The J segment lost 5 bases and the V segment lost 6 bases, leaving 9 bases of the junction unmatched. The CDR3 runs to 15 residues. CDR1 is MNHNS, CDR2 SASEGT, per germline.

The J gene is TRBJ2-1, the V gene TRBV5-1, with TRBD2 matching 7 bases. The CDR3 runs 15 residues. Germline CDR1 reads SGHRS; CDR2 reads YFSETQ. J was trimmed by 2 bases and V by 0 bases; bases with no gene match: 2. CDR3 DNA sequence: TGCGCCAGCAGCTTGGGGGGGACTACCTACAATGAGCAGTTCTTC. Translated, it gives CASSLGGTTYNEQFF.

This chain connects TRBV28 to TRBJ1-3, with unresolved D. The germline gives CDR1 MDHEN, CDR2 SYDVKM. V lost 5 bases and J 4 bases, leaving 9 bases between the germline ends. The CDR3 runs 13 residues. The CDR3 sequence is CASSHPEGNTIYF. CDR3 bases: TGTGCCAGCAGTCACCCGGAGGGAAACACCATATATTTT.

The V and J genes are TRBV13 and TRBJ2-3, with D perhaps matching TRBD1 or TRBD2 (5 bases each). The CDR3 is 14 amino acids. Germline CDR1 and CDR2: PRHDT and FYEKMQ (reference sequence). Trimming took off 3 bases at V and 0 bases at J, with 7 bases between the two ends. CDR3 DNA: TGTGCCAGCAGCTTGAGGGGTAGCACAGATACGCAGTATTTT. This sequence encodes CASSLRGSTDTQYF.

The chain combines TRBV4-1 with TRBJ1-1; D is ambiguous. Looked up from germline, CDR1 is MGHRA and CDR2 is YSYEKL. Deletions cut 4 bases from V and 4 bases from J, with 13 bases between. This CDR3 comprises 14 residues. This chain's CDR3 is CASSPGSAGTEAFF. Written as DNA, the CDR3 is TGCGCCAGCAGCCCCGGTTCCGCGGGCACTGAAGCTTTCTTT.

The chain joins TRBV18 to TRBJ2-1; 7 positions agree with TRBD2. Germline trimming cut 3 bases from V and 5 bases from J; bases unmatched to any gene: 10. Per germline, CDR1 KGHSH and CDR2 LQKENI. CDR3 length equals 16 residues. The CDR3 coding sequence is TGTGCCAGCTCACCTAGTGAAGGGAGGGTCAACAATGAGCAGTTCTTC. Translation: CASSPSEGRVNNEQFF.

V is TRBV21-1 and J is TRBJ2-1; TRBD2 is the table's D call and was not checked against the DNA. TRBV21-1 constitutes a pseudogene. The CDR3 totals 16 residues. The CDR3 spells CASRKEGRLTYNEQFF. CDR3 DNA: TGTGCCAGCAGGAAGGAAGGGAGACTAACCTACAATGAGCAGTTCTTC.

The CDR3 region has the DNA TGTGCCTGGAGTGTACAACGACACACTGAAGCTTTCTTT. Amino acids: CAWSVQRHTEAFF. The gene calls are TRBV30 and TRBJ1-1, with D unclear. V lost 0 bases and J lost 3, with 8 bases in between. From germline, CDR1 is GTSNPN and CDR2 SVGIG (reference sequence). The CDR3 has 13 residues.

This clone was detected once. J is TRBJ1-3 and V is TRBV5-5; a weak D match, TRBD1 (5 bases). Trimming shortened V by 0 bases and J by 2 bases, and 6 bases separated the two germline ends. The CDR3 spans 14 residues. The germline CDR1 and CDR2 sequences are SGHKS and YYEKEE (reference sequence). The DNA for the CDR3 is TGTGCCAGCAGCTTGGGGGGCACTGGAAACACCATATATTTT. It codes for CASSLGGTGNTIYF.